This T cell receptor beta chain stems from a study of shared clonotypes between healthy human individuals. Study-level findings and limits: Naive CD4 clonotypes were shared across several donors at 4% to 5%. The authors expected sequencing depth to affect clonotype sharing among donors.

Points on this clone: Its antigen remains unknown.

Here immunoSEQ multiplex PCR was the method, and the copy in TCRdb shows in-frame clones only, minus some. Here the sample spans over 850,000 clones, 78% being singletons. Specimen: memory CD4+ T cells from PBMCs. Stated subset: CD45RA-negative fraction. The sequence was collected from a man between 18 and 35 years old in good health. Some clones in this sample may be carry-over from other donors' samples.

CDR3 in amino acids: CAWSVSGRRSGDTQYF. In DNA form, the CDR3 reads TGTGCCTGGAGTGTGTCCGGGCGGCGGTCAGGCGATACGCAGTATTTT. The chain couples TRBV30 to TRBJ2-3; D remains ambiguous. Germline V CDR1 and CDR2: GTSNPN, SVGIG (reference sequence). Trimming shortened V by 0 bases and J by 6 bases, and 19 bases separated the two germline ends. CDR3 length equals 16 residues.